A selection of T cell receptor beta chains follows, all from one sample in a study of cytomegalovirus exposure and HLA in healthy donors. Assay: immunoSEQ multiplex PCR; the TCRdb copy retains only in-frame clones and omits some. The sample holds under 150,000 clones, approximately 80% seen once. Sequenced input: PBMCs. The source is a middle-aged woman in good health and CMV-seropositive. Both conserved end residues are part of each CDR3. D genes are given only for firm matches. Clone size is given for some rows only: seen once, a few or many times, or a class if the clone is expanded.

D,length,size,V,J,CDR3,DNA
NA,14,NA,TRBV7-8,TRBJ2-5,CASSLRASKETQYF,TGTGCCAGCAGCTTAAGAGCTAGTAAAGAGACCCAGTACTTC
NA,17,NA,TRBV28,TRBJ1-6,CASSHGTRWAYNSPLHF,TGTGCCAGCAGTCACGGGACACGTTGGGCCTATAATTCACCCCTCCACTTT
NA,11,NA,TRBV6-4,TRBJ2-3,CASSGGDTQYF,TGTGCCAGCAGTGGGGGCGATACGCAGTATTTT
TRBD1,16,NA,TRBV4-1,TRBJ1-2,CASSRTGTGWDYGYTF,TGCGCCAGCAGCCGTACCGGGACAGGGTGGGACTATGGCTACACCTTC
NA,15,NA,TRBV5-1,TRBJ2-3,CASSFSSGEVDTQYF,TGCGCCAGCAGCTTTAGTAGCGGTGAGGTAGATACGCAGTATTTT
TRBD2,15,NA,TRBV7-6,TRBJ2-2,CASSLSGGNTGELFF,TGTGCCAGCAGCCTTAGCGGGGGTAACACCGGGGAGCTGTTTTTT
NA,15,NA,TRBV5-1,TRBJ2-7,CASSPLGGGFYEQYF,TGCGCCAGCAGCCCATTGGGTGGGGGGTTCTACGAGCAGTACTTC
NA,13,NA,TRBV2,TRBJ1-2,CASSGGRGLGYTF,TGTGCCAGCTCTGGTGGCCGCGGACTGGGCTACACCTTC
NA,13,NA,TRBV11-2,TRBJ2-5,CASSFPGIETQYF,TGTGCCAGCAGCTTTCCGGGGATAGAGACCCAGTACTTC
NA,15,once,TRBV6-5,TRBJ2-5,CASSYSGGIGETQYF,TGTGCCAGCAGTTACTCGGGGGGAATCGGGGAGACCCAGTACTTC
TRBD1,16,few,TRBV6-6,TRBJ1-1,CASSPGTGEGSTEAFF,TGTGCCAGCAGTCCCGGGACAGGGGAGGGGAGCACTGAAGCTTTCTTT
TRBD2,12,NA,TRBV6-5,TRBJ2-7,CASRTGGFEQYF,TGTGCCAGCAGGACGGGGGGGTTCGAGCAGTACTTC
TRBD1,14,NA,TRBV5-1,TRBJ2-5,CASSLGQGGETQYF,TGCGCCAGCAGCCTGGGACAGGGTGGAGAGACCCAGTACTTC
NA,16,NA,TRBV5-1,TRBJ1-2,CASSLGADPLGYGYTF,TGCGCCAGCAGCTTGGGGGCCGATCCGCTGGGCTATGGCTACACCTTC
TRBD2,11,once,TRBV29-1,TRBJ2-1,CSVERTSTQFF,TGCAGCGTTGAAAGGACTAGCACGCAGTTCTTC
NA,16,NA,TRBV11-3,TRBJ1-5,CASSFLAGTNNQPQHF,TGTGCCAGCAGCTTTCTCGCCGGGACTAACAATCAGCCCCAGCATTTT